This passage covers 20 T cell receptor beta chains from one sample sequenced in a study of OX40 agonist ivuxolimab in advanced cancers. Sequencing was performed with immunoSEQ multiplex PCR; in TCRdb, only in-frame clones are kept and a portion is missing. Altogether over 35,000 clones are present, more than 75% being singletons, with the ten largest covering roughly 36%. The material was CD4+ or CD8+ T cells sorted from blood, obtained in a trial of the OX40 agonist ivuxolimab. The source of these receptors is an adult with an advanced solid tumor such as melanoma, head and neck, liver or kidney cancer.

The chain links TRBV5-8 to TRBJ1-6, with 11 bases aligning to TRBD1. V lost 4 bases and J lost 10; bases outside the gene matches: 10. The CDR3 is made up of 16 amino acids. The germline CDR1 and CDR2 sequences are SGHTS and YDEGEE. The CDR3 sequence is CASSPGQGVVRSPLHF. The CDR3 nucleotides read TGTGCCAGCAGCCCGGGACAGGGGGTGGTAAGGTCACCCCTCCACTTT.

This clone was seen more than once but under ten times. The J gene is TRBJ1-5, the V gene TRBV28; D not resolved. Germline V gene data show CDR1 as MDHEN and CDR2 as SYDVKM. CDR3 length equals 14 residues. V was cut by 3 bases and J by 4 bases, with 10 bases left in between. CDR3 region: CASSLVRKNQPQHF. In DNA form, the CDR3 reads TGTGCCAGCAGTTTGGTGCGGAAAAATCAGCCCCAGCATTTT.

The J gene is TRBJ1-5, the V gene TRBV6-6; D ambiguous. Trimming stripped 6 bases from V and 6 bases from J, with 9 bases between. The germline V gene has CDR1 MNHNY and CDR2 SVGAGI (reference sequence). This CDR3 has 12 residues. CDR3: CASSGLGQPQHF. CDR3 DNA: TGTGCCAGCAGCGGCCTCGGTCAGCCCCAGCATTTT.

CDR3 in amino acids: CASSMSPNQPQHF. In DNA, the CDR3 is TGTGCCAGTAGTATGTCACCCAATCAGCCCCAGCATTTT. This chain joins TRBV19 and TRBJ1-5; D unclear. Trimming removed 3 bases from V and 3 bases from J, with 6 bases in between. The CDR3 has 13 amino acids. Germline CDR1 is LNHDA and CDR2 is SQIVND (reference sequence).

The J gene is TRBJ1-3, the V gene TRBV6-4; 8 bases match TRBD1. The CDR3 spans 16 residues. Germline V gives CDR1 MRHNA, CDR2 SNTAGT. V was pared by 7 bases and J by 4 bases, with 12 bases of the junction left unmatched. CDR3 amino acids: CASTLADRGGGNTIYF. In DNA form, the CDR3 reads TGTGCCAGCACTTTGGCAGACAGGGGAGGAGGAAACACCATATATTTT.

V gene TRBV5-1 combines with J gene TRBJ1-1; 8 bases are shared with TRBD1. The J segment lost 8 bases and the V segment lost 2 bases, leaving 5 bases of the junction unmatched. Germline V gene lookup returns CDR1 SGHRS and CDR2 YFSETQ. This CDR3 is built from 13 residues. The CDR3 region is CASSFGQGGEAFF. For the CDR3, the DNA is TGCGCCAGCAGCTTCGGACAGGGCGGAGAAGCTTTCTTT.

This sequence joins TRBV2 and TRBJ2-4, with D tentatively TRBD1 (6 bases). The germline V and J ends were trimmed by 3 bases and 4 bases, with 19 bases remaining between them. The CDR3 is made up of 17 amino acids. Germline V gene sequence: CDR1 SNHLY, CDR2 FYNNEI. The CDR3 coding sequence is TGTGCCAGCAGTGACTGGGCAGGGGCGATAGGTAAAAACATTCAGTACTTC. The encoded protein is CASSDWAGAIGKNIQYF.

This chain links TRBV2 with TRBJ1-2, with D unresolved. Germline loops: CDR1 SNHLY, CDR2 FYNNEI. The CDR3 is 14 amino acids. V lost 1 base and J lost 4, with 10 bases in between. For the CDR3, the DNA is TGTGCCAGCAGTGAAGAGGTGGAGCCCTATGGCTACACCTTC. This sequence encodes CASSEEVEPYGYTF.

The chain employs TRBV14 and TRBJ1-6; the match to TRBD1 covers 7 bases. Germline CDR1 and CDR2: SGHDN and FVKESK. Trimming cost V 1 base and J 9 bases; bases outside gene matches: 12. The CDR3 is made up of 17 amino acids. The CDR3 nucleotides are TGTGCCAGCAGCCAAGTGAGATGGGACAGCGCCAGTTCACCCCTCCACTTT. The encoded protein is CASSQVRWDSASSPLHF.

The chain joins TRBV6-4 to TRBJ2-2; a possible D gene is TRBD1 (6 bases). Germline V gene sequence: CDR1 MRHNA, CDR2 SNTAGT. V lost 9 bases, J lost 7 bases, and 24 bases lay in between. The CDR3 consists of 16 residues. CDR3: CASTPGAIRPFGELFF. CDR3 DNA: TGTGCCAGTACCCCAGGGGCTATACGTCCTTTCGGGGAGCTGTTTTTT.

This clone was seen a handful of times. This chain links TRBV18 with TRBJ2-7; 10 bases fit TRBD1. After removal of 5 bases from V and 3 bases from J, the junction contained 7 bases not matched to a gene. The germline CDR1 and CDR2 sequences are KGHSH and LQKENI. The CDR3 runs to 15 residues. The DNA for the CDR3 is TGTGCCAGCTCAGAGGGGGGGACAGGGGACTACGAGCAGTACTTC. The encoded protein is CASSEGGTGDYEQYF. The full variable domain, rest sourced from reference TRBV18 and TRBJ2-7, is NAGVMQNPRHLVRRRGQEARLRCSPMKGHSHVYWYRQLPEEGLKFMVYLQKENIIDESGMPKERFSAEFPKEGPSILRIQQVVRGDSAAYFCASSEGGTGDYEQYFGPGTRLTVT.

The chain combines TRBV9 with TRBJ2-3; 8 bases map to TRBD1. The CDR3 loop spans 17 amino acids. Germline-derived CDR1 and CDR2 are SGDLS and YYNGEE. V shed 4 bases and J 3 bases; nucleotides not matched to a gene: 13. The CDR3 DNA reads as TGTGCCAGCAGCCGAGACAGGGGTCAGGATATAACAGATACGCAGTATTTT. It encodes CASSRDRGQDITDTQYF.

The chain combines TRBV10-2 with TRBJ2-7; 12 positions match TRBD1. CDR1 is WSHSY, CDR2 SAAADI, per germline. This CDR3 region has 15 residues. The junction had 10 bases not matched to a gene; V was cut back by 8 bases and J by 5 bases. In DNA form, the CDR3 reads TGCGCCAGCTGGGGGCTGGGGACAGGGGGCCACGAGCAGTACTTC. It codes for CASWGLGTGGHEQYF.

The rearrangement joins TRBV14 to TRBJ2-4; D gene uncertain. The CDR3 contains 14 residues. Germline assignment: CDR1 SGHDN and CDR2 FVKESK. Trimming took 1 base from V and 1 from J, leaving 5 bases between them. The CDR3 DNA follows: TGTGCCAGCAGCCAAGTGGCGGCCAAAAACATTCAGTACTTC. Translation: CASSQVAAKNIQYF.

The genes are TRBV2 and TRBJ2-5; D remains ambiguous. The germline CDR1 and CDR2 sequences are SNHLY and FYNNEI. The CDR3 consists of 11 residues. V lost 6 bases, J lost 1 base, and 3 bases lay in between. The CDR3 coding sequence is TGTGCCAGCAGGCTCCAAGAGACCCAGTACTTC. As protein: CASRLQETQYF.

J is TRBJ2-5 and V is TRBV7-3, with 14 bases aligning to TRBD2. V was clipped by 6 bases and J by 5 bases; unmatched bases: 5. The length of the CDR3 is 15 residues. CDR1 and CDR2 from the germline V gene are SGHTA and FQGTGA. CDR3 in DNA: TGTGCCAGCAGTGAGGGGACTAGCGGGGGTGAGACCCAGTACTTC. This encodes CASSEGTSGGETQYF. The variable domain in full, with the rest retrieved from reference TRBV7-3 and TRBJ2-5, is GAGVSQTPSNKVTEKGKYVELRCDPISGHTALYWYRQSLGQGPEFLIYFQGTGAADDSGLPNDRFFAVRPEGSVSTLKIQRTERGDSAVYLCASSEGTSGGETQYFGPGTRLLVL.

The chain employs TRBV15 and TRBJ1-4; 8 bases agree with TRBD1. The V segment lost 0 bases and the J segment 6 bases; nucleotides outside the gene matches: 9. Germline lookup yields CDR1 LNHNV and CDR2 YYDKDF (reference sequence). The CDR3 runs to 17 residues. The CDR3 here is CATSREGPGGTYEKLFF. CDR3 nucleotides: TGTGCCACCAGCAGAGAAGGCCCAGGGGGCACCTATGAAAAACTGTTTTTT.

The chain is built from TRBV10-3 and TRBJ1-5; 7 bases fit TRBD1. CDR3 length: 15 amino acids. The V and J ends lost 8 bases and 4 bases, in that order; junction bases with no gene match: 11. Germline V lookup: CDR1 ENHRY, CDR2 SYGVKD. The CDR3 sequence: CAIGSTGSGNQPQHF. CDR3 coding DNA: TGTGCCATCGGATCGACAGGGTCGGGGAATCAGCCCCAGCATTTT.

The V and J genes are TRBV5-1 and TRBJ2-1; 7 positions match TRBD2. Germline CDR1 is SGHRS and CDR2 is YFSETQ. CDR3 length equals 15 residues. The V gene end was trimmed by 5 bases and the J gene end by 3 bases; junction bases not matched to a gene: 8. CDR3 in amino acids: CASRSLAAGYNEQFF. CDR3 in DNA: TGCGCCAGCAGAAGCCTAGCGGCAGGCTACAATGAGCAGTTCTTC.

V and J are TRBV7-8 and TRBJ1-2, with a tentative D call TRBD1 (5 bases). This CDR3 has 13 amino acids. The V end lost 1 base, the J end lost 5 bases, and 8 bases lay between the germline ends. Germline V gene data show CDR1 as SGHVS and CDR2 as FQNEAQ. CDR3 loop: CASSLETAYGYTF. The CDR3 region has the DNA TGTGCCAGCAGCTTAGAGACAGCTTATGGCTACACCTTC.